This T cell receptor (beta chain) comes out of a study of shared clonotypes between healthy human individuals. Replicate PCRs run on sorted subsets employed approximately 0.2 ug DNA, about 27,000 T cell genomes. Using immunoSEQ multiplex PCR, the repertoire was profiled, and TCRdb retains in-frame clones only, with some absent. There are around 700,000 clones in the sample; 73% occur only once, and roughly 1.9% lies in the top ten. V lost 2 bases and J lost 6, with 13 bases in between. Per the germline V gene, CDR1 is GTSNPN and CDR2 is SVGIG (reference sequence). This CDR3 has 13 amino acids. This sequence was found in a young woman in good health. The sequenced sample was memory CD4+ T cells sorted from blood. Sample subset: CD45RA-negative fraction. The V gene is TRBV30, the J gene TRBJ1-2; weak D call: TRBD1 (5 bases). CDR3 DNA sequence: TGTGCCTGGAGTTCAGGGCAGGGCGATGGCTACACCTTC. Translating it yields CAWSSGQGDGYTF.